These T cell receptor beta chains were read from a single sample in a study of OX40 agonist ivuxolimab in advanced cancers. TCRdb's copy holds only in-frame clones and misses some; the assay was immunoSEQ multiplex PCR. Here the sample spans 50,000 to 60,000 clones, approximately 89% being singletons. The sample was CD4+ or CD8+ T cells sorted from blood, taken in a trial of the OX40 agonist ivuxolimab. These receptor sequences come from an adult with an advanced solid tumor such as melanoma, head and neck, liver or kidney cancer. CDR3s include the opening cysteine and the closing phenylalanine or tryptophan. The order of the fields is CDR3 protein, CDR3 DNA, J gene, clone size, V gene, D gene. A D gene is named only where the DNA matches it firmly. Size is stated for part of the rows, as once, few or many counts, or as a class when the clone is expanded.

cdr3_aa: CASSYGVDQPQHF
cdr3_nt: TGTGCCAGCAGTTACGGTGTGGATCAGCCCCAGCATTTT
j_call: TRBJ1-5
clone_size: NA
v_call: TRBV6-5
d_call: NA

cdr3_aa: CASSISPYTEAFF
cdr3_nt: TGTGCCAGTAGTATTTCTCCATACACTGAAGCTTTCTTT
j_call: TRBJ1-1
clone_size: NA
v_call: TRBV19
d_call: NA

cdr3_aa: CASSASGGGLTEAFF
cdr3_nt: TGTGCCAGCAGCGCCTCCGGTGGGGGGCTTACTGAAGCTTTCTTT
j_call: TRBJ1-1
clone_size: NA
v_call: TRBV9
d_call: NA

cdr3_aa: CASSLDGWITEAFF
cdr3_nt: TGTGCCAGTAGTTTGGACGGTTGGATCACTGAAGCTTTCTTT
j_call: TRBJ1-1
clone_size: large
v_call: TRBV19
d_call: NA

cdr3_aa: CASSENREADTQYF
cdr3_nt: TGTGCCAGCAGTGAGAACAGGGAAGCAGATACGCAGTATTTT
j_call: TRBJ2-3
clone_size: NA
v_call: TRBV2
d_call: NA

cdr3_aa: CASSSPDRGWGRQYF
cdr3_nt: TGTGCCAGCAGTTCCCCGGACAGGGGGTGGGGTAGGCAGTACTTC
j_call: TRBJ2-7
clone_size: NA
v_call: TRBV28
d_call: TRBD1

cdr3_aa: CASSGRTGGNEKLFF
cdr3_nt: TGTGCCAGCAGCGGGAGGACAGGAGGTAATGAAAAACTGTTTTTT
j_call: TRBJ1-4
clone_size: NA
v_call: TRBV7-9
d_call: TRBD1

cdr3_aa: CAIRGTGPFTEAFF
cdr3_nt: TGTGCCATCAGGGGGACAGGGCCCTTCACTGAAGCTTTCTTT
j_call: TRBJ1-1
clone_size: NA
v_call: TRBV10-3
d_call: TRBD1

cdr3_aa: CASSEGLGQYQETQYF
cdr3_nt: TGCGCCAGCAGTGAGGGGCTCGGACAGTACCAAGAGACCCAGTACTTC
j_call: TRBJ2-5
clone_size: NA
v_call: TRBV10-1
d_call: NA

cdr3_aa: CASSRATSEDTQYF
cdr3_nt: TGTGCCAGCTCACGGGCGACTAGCGAGGATACGCAGTATTTT
j_call: TRBJ2-3
clone_size: NA
v_call: TRBV18
d_call: TRBD2

cdr3_aa: CASSTNSNQPQHF
cdr3_nt: TGTGCCAGCAGCACAAACAGCAATCAGCCCCAGCATTTT
j_call: TRBJ1-5
clone_size: NA
v_call: TRBV7-9
d_call: NA

cdr3_aa: CASSVQGTGANVLTF
cdr3_nt: TGTGCCAGCAGCGTCCAGGGGACTGGGGCCAACGTCCTGACTTTC
j_call: TRBJ2-6
clone_size: NA
v_call: TRBV5-4
d_call: NA

cdr3_aa: CSVRLAGANEQFF
cdr3_nt: TGCAGCGTTCGGCTAGCGGGAGCCAATGAGCAGTTCTTC
j_call: TRBJ2-1
clone_size: NA
v_call: TRBV29-1
d_call: TRBD2

cdr3_aa: CSVEIADKIYNEQFF
cdr3_nt: TGCAGCGTTGAAATTGCGGACAAGATTTACAATGAGCAGTTCTTC
j_call: TRBJ2-1
clone_size: NA
v_call: TRBV29-1
d_call: NA

cdr3_aa: CASSPPGLSTDTQYF
cdr3_nt: TGTGCCAGCAGCCCCCCGGGACTAAGCACAGATACGCAGTATTTT
j_call: TRBJ2-3
clone_size: NA
v_call: TRBV7-9
d_call: TRBD2

cdr3_aa: CASSVGGADTQYF
cdr3_nt: TGTGCCAGCAGCGTAGGGGGCGCAGATACGCAGTATTTT
j_call: TRBJ2-3
clone_size: NA
v_call: TRBV9
d_call: NA

cdr3_aa: CASSLGSAGDTDTQYF
cdr3_nt: TGTGCCAGCAGCTTGGGTTCCGCGGGAGATACAGATACGCAGTATTTT
j_call: TRBJ2-3
clone_size: NA
v_call: TRBV7-6
d_call: TRBD2

cdr3_aa: CASSNSGRRNEQYF
cdr3_nt: TGTGCCAGTAGCAATAGCGGGAGGAGGAACGAGCAGTACTTC
j_call: TRBJ2-7
clone_size: NA
v_call: TRBV19
d_call: TRBD2

cdr3_aa: CASILRTGPSGEQFF
cdr3_nt: TGTGCCAGCATCCTCCGGACAGGCCCCAGCGGCGAGCAGTTCTTC
j_call: TRBJ2-1
clone_size: NA
v_call: TRBV21-1
d_call: NA

cdr3_aa: CASSLGLAGDEQFF
cdr3_nt: TGTGCCAGCAGCCTTGGACTAGCGGGAGATGAGCAGTTCTTC
j_call: TRBJ2-1
clone_size: NA
v_call: TRBV28
d_call: TRBD2

cdr3_aa: CASNKERLREQYF
cdr3_nt: TGTGCCAGCAACAAGGAGAGACTACGAGAGCAGTACTTC
j_call: TRBJ2-7
clone_size: NA
v_call: TRBV5-8
d_call: NA

cdr3_aa: CASRQTGGNMNTEAFF
cdr3_nt: TGTGCCAGCAGACAGACAGGGGGCAACATGAACACTGAAGCTTTCTTT
j_call: TRBJ1-1
clone_size: NA
v_call: TRBV7-9
d_call: TRBD1

cdr3_aa: CASSVAAGGSPNVLTF
cdr3_nt: TGTGCCAGCAGCGTAGCGGCGGGAGGCTCCCCCAACGTCCTGACTTTC
j_call: TRBJ2-6
clone_size: NA
v_call: TRBV9
d_call: TRBD2

cdr3_aa: CASSSRDGGGNQPQHF
cdr3_nt: TGTGCCAGCAGCTCCCGGGACGGGGGTGGCAATCAGCCCCAGCATTTT
j_call: TRBJ1-5
clone_size: once
v_call: TRBV7-9
d_call: NA